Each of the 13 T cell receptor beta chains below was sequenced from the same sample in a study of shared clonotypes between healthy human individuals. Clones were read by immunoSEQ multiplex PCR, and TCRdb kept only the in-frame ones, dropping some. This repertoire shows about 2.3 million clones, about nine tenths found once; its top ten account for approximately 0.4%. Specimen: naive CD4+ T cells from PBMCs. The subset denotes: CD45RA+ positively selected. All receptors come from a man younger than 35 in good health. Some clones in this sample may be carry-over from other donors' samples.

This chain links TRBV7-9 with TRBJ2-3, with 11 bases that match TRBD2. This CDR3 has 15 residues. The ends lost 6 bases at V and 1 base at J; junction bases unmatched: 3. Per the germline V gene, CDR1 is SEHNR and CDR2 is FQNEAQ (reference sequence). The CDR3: CASRKLAGGTDTQYF. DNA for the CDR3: TGTGCCAGCAGGAAACTAGCGGGGGGCACAGATACGCAGTATTTT.

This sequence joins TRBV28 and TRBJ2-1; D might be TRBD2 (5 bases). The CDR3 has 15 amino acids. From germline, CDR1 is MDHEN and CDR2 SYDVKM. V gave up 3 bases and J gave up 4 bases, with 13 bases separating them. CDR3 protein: CASSLSGALYNEQFF. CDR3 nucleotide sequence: TGTGCCAGCAGTTTGAGCGGTGCTTTATACAATGAGCAGTTCTTC. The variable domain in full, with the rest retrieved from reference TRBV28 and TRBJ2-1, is DVKVTQSSRYLVKRTGEKVFLECVQDMDHENMFWYRQDPGLGLRLIYFSYDVKMKEKGDIPEGYSVSREKKERFSLILESASTNQTSMYLCASSLSGALYNEQFFGPGTRLTVL.

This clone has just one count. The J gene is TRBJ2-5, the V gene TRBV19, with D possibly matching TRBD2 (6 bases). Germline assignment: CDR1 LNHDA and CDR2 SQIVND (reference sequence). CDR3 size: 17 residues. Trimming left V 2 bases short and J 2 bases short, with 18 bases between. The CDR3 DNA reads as TGTGCCAGTAGTATATGGAGGGGTGTGGCGGTACAAGAGACCCAGTACTTC. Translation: CASSIWRGVAVQETQYF.

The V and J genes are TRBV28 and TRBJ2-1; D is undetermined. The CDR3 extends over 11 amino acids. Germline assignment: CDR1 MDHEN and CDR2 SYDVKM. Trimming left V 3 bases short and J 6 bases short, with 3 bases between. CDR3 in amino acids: CASSFLNEQFF. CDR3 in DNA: TGTGCCAGCAGTTTCCTCAATGAGCAGTTCTTC.

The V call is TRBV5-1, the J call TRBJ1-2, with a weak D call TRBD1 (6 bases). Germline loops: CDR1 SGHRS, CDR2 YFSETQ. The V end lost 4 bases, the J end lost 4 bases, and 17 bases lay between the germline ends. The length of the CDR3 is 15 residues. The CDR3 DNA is TGCGCCAGCAGCACGTCGAACAGGGCCCCCTATGGCTACACCTTC. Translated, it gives CASSTSNRAPYGYTF.

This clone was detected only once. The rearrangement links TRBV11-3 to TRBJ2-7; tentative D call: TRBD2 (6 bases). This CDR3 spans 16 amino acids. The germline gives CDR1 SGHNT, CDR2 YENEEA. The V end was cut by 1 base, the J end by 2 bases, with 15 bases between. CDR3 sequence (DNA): TGTGCCAGCAGCTTAGGTCGCGGGACGGGAGCCTACGAGCAGTACTTC. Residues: CASSLGRGTGAYEQYF.

The CDR3 reads CASSETGAGQPQHF. The CDR3 DNA reads TGTGCCAGCAGTGAGACAGGGGCAGGACAGCCCCAGCATTTT. The rearrangement joins TRBV6-4 to TRBJ1-5, with 8 bases that match TRBD1. The CDR3 totals 14 residues. Germline values: CDR1 MRHNA, CDR2 SNTAGT. V was pared by 3 bases and J by 7 bases, with 5 bases of the junction left unmatched.

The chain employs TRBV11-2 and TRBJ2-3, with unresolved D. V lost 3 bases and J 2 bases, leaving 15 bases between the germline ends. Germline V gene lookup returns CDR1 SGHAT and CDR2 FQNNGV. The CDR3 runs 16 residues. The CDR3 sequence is CASSFGRAILTDTQYF. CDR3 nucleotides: TGTGCCAGCAGCTTTGGTCGGGCTATACTCACAGATACGCAGTATTTT.

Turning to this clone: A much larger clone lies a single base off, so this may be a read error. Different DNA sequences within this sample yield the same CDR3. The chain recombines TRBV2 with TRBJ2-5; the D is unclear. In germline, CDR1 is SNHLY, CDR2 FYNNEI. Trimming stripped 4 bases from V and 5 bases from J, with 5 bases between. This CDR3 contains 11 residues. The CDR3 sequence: CASSVEETQYF. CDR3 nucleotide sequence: TGTGCCAGCAGTGTAGAGGAGACCCAGTACTTC.

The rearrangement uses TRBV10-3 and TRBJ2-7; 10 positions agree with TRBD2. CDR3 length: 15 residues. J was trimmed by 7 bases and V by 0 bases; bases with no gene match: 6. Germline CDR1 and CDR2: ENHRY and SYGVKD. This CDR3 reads CAISESLAGEREQYF. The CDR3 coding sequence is TGTGCCATCAGTGAGTCGCTAGCGGGAGAACGGGAGCAGTACTTC.

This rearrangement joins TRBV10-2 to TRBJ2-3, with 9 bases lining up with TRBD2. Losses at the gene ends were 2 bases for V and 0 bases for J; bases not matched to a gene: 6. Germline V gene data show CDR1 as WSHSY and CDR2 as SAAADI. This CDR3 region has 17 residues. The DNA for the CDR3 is TGCGCCAGCAGTGAGCCGTGGACTAGCGCTAGCACAGATACGCAGTATTTT. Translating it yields CASSEPWTSASTDTQYF.

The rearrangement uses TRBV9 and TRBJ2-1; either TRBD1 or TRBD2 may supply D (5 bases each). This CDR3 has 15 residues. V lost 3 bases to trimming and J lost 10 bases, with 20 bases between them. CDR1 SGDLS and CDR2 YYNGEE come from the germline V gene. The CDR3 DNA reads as TGTGCCAGCAGCGCTGGGGGTCTAGTATTTGTCGAGCAGTTCTTC. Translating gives CASSAGGLVFVEQFF.

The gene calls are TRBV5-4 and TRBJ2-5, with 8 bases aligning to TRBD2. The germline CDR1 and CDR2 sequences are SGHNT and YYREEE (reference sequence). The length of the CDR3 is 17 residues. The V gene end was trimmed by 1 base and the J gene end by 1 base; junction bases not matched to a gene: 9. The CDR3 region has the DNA TGTGCCAGCAGCTTGTGGCTAGCGGGCCCCAGCCAAGAGACCCAGTACTTC. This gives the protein CASSLWLAGPSQETQYF.